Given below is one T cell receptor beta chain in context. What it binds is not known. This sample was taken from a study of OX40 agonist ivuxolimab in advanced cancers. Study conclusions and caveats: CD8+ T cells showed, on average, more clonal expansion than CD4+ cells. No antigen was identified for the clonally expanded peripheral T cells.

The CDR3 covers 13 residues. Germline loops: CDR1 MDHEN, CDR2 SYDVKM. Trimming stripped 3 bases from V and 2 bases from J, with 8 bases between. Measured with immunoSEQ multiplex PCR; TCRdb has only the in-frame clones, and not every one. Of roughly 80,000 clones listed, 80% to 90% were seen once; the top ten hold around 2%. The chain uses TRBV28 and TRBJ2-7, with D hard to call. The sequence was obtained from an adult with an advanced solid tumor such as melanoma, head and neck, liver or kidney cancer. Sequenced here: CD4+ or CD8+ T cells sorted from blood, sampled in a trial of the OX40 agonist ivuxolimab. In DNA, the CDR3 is TGTGCCAGCAGTTTTCCCAACACCTACGAGCAGTACTTC. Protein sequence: CASSFPNTYEQYF.